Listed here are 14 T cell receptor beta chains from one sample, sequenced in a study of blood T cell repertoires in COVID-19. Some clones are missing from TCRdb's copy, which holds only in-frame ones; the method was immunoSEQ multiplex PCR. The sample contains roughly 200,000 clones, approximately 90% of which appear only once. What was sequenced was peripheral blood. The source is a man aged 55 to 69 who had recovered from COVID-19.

The CDR3 nucleotides are TGTGCCAGCAGTTACTTTACAGGGAGCCATCACTATGGCTACACCTTC. It translates to CASSYFTGSHHYGYTF. This sequence joins TRBV28 and TRBJ1-2, with a possible D match to TRBD1 (6 bases). The V end was cut by 4 bases, the J end by 3 bases, with 18 bases between. The CDR3 spans 16 residues. Germline loops: CDR1 MDHEN, CDR2 SYDVKM.

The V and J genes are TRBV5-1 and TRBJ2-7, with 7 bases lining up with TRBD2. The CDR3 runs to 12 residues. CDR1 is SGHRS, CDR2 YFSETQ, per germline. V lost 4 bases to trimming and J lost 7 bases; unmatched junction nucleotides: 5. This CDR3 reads CASSREAREQYF. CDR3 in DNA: TGCGCCAGCAGCCGGGAGGCTCGAGAGCAGTACTTC.

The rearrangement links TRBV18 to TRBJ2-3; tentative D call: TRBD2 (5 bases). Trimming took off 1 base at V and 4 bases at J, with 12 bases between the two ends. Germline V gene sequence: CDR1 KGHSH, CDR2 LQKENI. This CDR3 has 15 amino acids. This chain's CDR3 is CASSPRFGVADTQYF. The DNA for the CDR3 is TGTGCCAGCTCACCACGTTTCGGGGTAGCAGATACGCAGTATTTT.

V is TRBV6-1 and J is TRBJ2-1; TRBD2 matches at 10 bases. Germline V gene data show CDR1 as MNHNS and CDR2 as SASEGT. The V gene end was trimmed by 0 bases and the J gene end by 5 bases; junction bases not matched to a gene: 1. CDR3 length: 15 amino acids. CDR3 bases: TGTGCCAGCAGTGAAGCCACTAGCGGGAACAATGAGCAGTTCTTC. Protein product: CASSEATSGNNEQFF.

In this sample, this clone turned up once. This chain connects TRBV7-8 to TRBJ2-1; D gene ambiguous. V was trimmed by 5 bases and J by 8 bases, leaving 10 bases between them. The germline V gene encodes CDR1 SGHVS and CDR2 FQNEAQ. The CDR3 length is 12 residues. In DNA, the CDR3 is TGTGCCAGCAGCCCGTCCGACTATGAGCAGTTCTTC. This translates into CASSPSDYEQFF.

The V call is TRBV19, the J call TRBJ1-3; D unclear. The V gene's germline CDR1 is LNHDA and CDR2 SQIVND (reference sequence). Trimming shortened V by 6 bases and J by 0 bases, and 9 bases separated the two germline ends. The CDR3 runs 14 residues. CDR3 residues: CASRPSFSGNTIYF. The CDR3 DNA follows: TGTGCCAGTAGGCCAAGCTTCTCTGGAAACACCATATATTTT.

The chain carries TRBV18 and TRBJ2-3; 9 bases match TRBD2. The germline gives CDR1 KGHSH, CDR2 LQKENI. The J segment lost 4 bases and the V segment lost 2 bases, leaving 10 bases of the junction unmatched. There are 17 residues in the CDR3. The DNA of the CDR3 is TGTGCCAGCTCACCAAGAGAAATAGCGGGGGCCCCAGATACGCAGTATTTT. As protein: CASSPREIAGAPDTQYF.

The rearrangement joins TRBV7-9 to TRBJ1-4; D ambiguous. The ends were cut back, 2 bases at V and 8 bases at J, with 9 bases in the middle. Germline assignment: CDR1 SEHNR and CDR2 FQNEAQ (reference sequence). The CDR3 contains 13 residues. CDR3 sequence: CASSLRLGEKLFF. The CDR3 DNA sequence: TGTGCCAGCAGCTTAAGGTTGGGCGAAAAACTGTTTTTT.

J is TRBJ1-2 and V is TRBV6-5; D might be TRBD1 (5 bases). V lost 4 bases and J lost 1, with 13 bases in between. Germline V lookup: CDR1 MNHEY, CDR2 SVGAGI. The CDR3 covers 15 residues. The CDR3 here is CASSWTGGNNYGYTF. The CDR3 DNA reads TGTGCCAGCAGTTGGACGGGGGGAAATAACTATGGCTACACCTTC.

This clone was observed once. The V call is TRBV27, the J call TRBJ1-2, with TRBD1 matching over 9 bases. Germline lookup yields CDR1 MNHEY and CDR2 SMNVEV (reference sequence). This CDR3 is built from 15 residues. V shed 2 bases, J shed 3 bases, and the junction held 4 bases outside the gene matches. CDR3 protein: CASSLTGQGHYGYTF. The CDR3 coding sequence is TGTGCCAGCAGTTTAACAGGACAGGGGCACTATGGCTACACCTTC.

The CDR3 loop reads CASSQQSSGNTIYF. CDR3 bases: TGTGCCAGCAGTCAACAGAGCTCTGGAAACACCATATATTTT. The chain uses TRBV11-2 and TRBJ1-3; D not resolved. V was trimmed by 6 bases and J by 0 bases, leaving 9 bases between them. Germline V gene data show CDR1 as SGHAT and CDR2 as FQNNGV. This CDR3 comprises 14 residues.

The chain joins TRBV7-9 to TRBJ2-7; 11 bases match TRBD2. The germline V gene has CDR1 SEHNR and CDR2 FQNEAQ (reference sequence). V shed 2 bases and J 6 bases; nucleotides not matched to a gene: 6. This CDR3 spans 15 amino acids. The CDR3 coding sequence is TGTGCCAGCAGCTTAAAAAGTCTAGCGGGAGGCGAGCAGTACTTC. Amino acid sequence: CASSLKSLAGGEQYF.

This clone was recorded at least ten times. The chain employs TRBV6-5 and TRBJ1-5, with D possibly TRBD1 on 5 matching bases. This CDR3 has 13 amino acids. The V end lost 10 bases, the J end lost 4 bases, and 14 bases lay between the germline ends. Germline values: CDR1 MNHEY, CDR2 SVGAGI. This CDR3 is CATGRGSNQPQHF. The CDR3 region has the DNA TGTGCCACCGGACGGGGGAGTAATCAGCCCCAGCATTTT.

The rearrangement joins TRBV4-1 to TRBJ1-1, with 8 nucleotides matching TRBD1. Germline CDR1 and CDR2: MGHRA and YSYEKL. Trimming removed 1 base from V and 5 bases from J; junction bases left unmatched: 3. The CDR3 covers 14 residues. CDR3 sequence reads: CASSQVQGATEAFF. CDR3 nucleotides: TGCGCCAGCAGCCAAGTCCAGGGGGCGACTGAAGCTTTCTTT.